A single sample gave rise to the 28 T cell receptor beta chains below, sequenced in a study of tumor and adjacent non-tumor tissue in lung cancer (dated by TCRdb to 2017 to 2018). RNA was isolated from bulk unsorted tissue, and RNA quality was assessed with a NanoDrop ND-1000 and an Agilent 2100. The protocol used for the library was multiplex PCR. The sample was run on an Illumina HiSeq 2500. TCRbeta libraries were constructed through three rounds of nested PCR with primers (Table S4) according to protocols modified from ARM-PCR. Starting from the raw public reads, TCRdb applied fastp trimming at Q25, assembled clones with MiXCR and retained in-frame beta chains. A single entry per CDR3 protein holds the most common genes and DNA from its merged rows. The sample data list approximately 120,000 distinct CDR3 sequences, and roughly 80% of these were observed just once. Clones ranked in the top ten supply about 40% of the sample.

Material: lung tumor tissue. Receptors originate from an older woman with non-small cell lung cancer.

To note about this clonotype: A much larger clone differs from this one at a single base, so this may be a read error. The rearrangement uses TRBV4-3 and TRBJ2-3, with D possibly TRBD2 on 5 matching bases. V lost 1 base, J lost 5 bases, and 16 bases lay in between. Per germline, CDR1 LGHNA and CDR2 YSLEER. The CDR3 is 16 residues long. The CDR3 protein is CASSQGAGYAIDTQYF. In nucleotides, the CDR3 is TGCGCCAGCAGCCAAGGTGCGGGTTATGCCATAGATACGCAGTATTTT.

To note about this clonotype: A much larger clone differs from this one at a single base, so this may be a read error. This chain joins TRBV4-1 and TRBJ2-1; 13 positions match TRBD2. CDR1 MGHRA and CDR2 YSYEKL come from the germline V gene. The CDR3 is 19 residues long. This CDR3 is CASSQELAGGLTGYNEKFF. The DNA of the CDR3 is TGCGCCAGCAGCCAAGAACTAGCGGGAGGGCTTACGGGCTACAATGAGAAGTTCTTC.

The J gene is TRBJ2-7, the V gene TRBV6-2 or TRBV6-3, with a tentative D call TRBD2 (5 bases). From germline, CDR1 is MNHEY and CDR2 SVGEGT. Between the trimmed V and J ends, which lost 9 bases and 4 bases, there was a span of 25 bases. The CDR3 runs 16 residues. Here the CDR3 reads CASNYPGKPVRYEQYF. In nucleotides, the CDR3 is TGTGCCAGTAATTATCCCGGGAAACCGGTGCGGTACGAGCAGTACTTC.

In its sample, this clonotype was seen many times. This chain connects TRBV4-3 to TRBJ2-2; maybe TRBD2 (6 bases). The germline gives CDR1 LGHNA, CDR2 YSLEER. V shed 4 bases and J shed 3 bases, with 15 bases lying between them. The CDR3 totals 16 residues. The CDR3 nucleotides read TGCGCCAGCAGCCCCCTGGGGGGATCGGACACCGGGGAGCTGTTTTTT. It yields the protein CASSPLGGSDTGELFF.

This clonotype has ten or more counts. The chain recombines TRBV12-3 or TRBV12-4 with TRBJ2-5, with D perhaps TRBD2 (6 bases). The V end lost 3 bases, the J end lost 3 bases, and 20 bases lay between the germline ends. The CDR3 covers 17 residues. CDR3 nucleotides: TGTGCCAGCAGTTTCGGGCTCCTAGGCGGGGAAGAAGAGACCCAGTACTTC. This gives the protein CASSFGLLGGEEETQYF.

The chain employs TRBV6-6 and TRBJ2-1; D possibly matches TRBD1 or TRBD2 (6 bases each). The CDR3 sequence is 15 residues long. Trimming shortened V by 9 bases and J by 0 bases, and 15 bases separated the two germline ends. Looked up from germline, CDR1 is MNHNY and CDR2 is SVGAGI (reference sequence). The CDR3 is CARSLGGSSYNEQFF. The CDR3 coding sequence is TGTGCCAGGAGCCTAGGGGGGAGCTCCTACAATGAGCAGTTCTTC.

This clonotype was picked up one time. The CDR3 DNA reads as TGTGCCAGCAGCTTCTCCAGCGGGGTGGCGAACAATGAGCAGTTCTTC. Translating it yields CASSFSSGVANNEQFF. The chain uses TRBV6-1 and TRBJ2-1, with 7 bases aligning to TRBD2. V gave up 6 bases and J gave up 5 bases; unmatched junction bases: 13. CDR3 length: 16 residues. The V gene's germline CDR1 is MNHNS and CDR2 SASEGT.

As regards this clonotype: Since no conserved phenylalanine or tryptophan closes the CDR3, a read error is the likely cause. This chain connects TRBV20-1 to TRBJ2-5; 7 bases agree with TRBD2. J gave up 2 bases and V 4 bases, and 10 bases lay outside the gene matches. The CDR3 totals 15 residues. Per germline, CDR1 DFQATT and CDR2 SNEGSKA (reference sequence). The DNA for the CDR3 is TGCAGTGCTAAAGATTCAACTAGCGAGCAAGAGACCCAGTACATC. Amino acid sequence: CSAKDSTSEQETQYI.

V gene TRBV11-3 combines with J gene TRBJ2-3, with a tentative D call TRBD1 (5 bases). With the DNA end fitting TRBJ1-5 better, the J assignment may be wrong. The length of the CDR3 is 18 residues. CDR1 is SGHNT and CDR2 is YENEEA in the germline V gene. For the CDR3, the DNA is TGTGCCAGCAGCCTGTGGGACCCACCAATTACAACAAGAGATACGCAGCATTTT. As protein: CASSLWDPPITTRDTQHF.

This sequence joins TRBV11-1 and TRBJ1-1, with TRBD1 as a possible D gene (6 bases). The CDR3 runs to 14 residues. Germline assignment: CDR1 SGHAT and CDR2 FQDESV (reference sequence). V was cut by 6 bases and J by 5 bases, with 16 bases left in between. The CDR3 spells CASRLGRGTTEAFF. The CDR3 DNA reads TGTGCCAGCAGATTGGGCAGGGGCACAACTGAAGCTTTCTTT.

About this clonotype: An end of the junction does not agree with germline; a read error may underlie this. CDR3 sequence: CATSPGTGVIGGLFF. The CDR3, as DNA: TGTGCCACCAGCCCCGGGACAGGGGTCATCGGGGGGCTGTTTTTT. This chain connects TRBV11-1 to TRBJ2-2; 10 nucleotides match TRBD1. Germline loops: CDR1 SGHAT, CDR2 FQDESV (reference sequence). CDR3 length: 15 residues. Variable domain in full (rest from reference TRBV11-1 and TRBJ2-2): EAEVAQSPRYKITEKSQAVAFWCDPISGHATLYWYRQILGQGPELLVQFQDESVVDDSQLPKDRFSAERLKGVDSTLKIQPAELGDSAMYLCATSPGTGVIGGLFFGEGSRLTVL.

This chain's CDR3 is CASSLDDRARDGYTF. Here the CDR3 DNA reads TGTGCCAGCAGCTTAGATGACAGGGCAAGGGATGGCTACACCTTC. This chain connects TRBV7-9 to TRBJ1-2; 7 bases fit TRBD1. Trimming at V came to 1 base and at J to 6 bases, leaving 8 bases not matched to a gene. The germline V gene encodes CDR1 SEHNR and CDR2 FQNEAQ (reference sequence). The CDR3 runs 15 residues. The full variable domain, completed using reference TRBV7-9 and TRBJ1-2, is DTGVSQNPRHKITKRGQNVTFRCDPISEHNRLYWYRQTLGQGPEFLTYFQNEAQLEKSRLLSDRFSAERPKGSFSTLEIQRTEQGDSAMYLCASSLDDRARDGYTFGSGTRLTVV.

The sample holds one count of this clonotype. V gene TRBV5-1 combines with J gene TRBJ1-1, with D hard to call. Germline loops: CDR1 SGHRS, CDR2 YFSETQ. The germline V and J ends were trimmed by 4 bases and 0 bases, with 10 bases remaining between them. This CDR3 contains 14 residues. CDR3 nucleotide sequence: TGCGCCAGCAGCCCCCAGGTAGTGAACACTGAAGCTTTCTTT. This encodes CASSPQVVNTEAFF.

For the CDR3, the DNA is TGTGCCAGCAGCCCCTCCACGTGGGACATGTACTATGGCTACACCTTC. Its protein is CASSPSTWDMYYGYTF. The rearrangement joins TRBV11-2 to TRBJ1-2, with a possible D match to TRBD1 (6 bases). Germline CDR1 and CDR2: SGHAT and FQNNGV. The CDR3 is made up of 16 amino acids. V lost 5 bases, J lost 3 bases, and 19 bases lay in between.

A remark on this clonotype: A read error may explain this, as a much larger clone is one base away. The rearrangement links TRBV7-8 to TRBJ1-1, with D perhaps matching TRBD1 (5 bases). Trimming shortened V by 4 bases and J by 4 bases, and 13 bases separated the two germline ends. The CDR3 is 14 amino acids. CDR1 is SGHVS, CDR2 FQNEAQ, per germline. The CDR3 loop is CASSSATVSTEAFF. The CDR3 DNA follows: TGTGCCAGCAGCTCCGCGACAGTGAGCACTGAAGCTTTCTTT.

Concerning this clonotype itself: Since the CDR3 does not end with the conserved phenylalanine or tryptophan, this likely comes from a read error. The chain joins TRBV11-2 to TRBJ2-7, with a tentative D call TRBD2 (7 bases). The V end lost 7 bases, the J end lost 4 bases, and 17 bases lay between the germline ends. CDR3 size: 14 residues. Germline CDR1 SGHAT, CDR2 FQNNGV. The CDR3 DNA reads TGTGCCAGCACCTTGGCGGGGGCGCATTACGAGCAGTACTTA. It translates to CASTLAGAHYEQYL.

The chain is built from TRBV11-3 and TRBJ2-1; D is perhaps TRBD2 (5 bases). CDR3 length: 17 amino acids. V lost 10 bases to trimming and J lost 5 bases, with 27 bases between them. Germline values: CDR1 SGHNT, CDR2 YENEEA. The CDR3 DNA reads TGTGCCACCTGCTTAGAGTTTACTAGTGGGAGCCACAATGAGCAGTTCTTC. Translating gives CATCLEFTSGSHNEQFF. The full variable domain, its missing parts supplied by reference TRBV11-3 and TRBJ2-1, is EAGVVQSPRYKIIEKKQPVAFWCNPISGHNTLYWYLQNLGQGPELLIRYENEEAVDDSQLPKDRFSAERLKGVDSTLKIQPAELGDSAVYLCATCLEFTSGSHNEQFFGPGTRLTVL.

In its sample, this clonotype was seen a few times. The V and J genes are TRBV7-8 and TRBJ2-7; TRBD1 aligns across 11 bases. The CDR3 length is 17 residues. Per the germline V gene, CDR1 is SGHVS and CDR2 is FQNEAQ. With 0 bases clipped from V and 5 bases from J, the junction kept 9 bases outside the gene matches. The CDR3: CASSLAFVGQGAHEQYF. As DNA, the CDR3 is TGTGCCAGCAGCTTAGCCTTCGTCGGACAGGGGGCCCACGAGCAGTACTTC.

This clonotype was recorded once. The chain links TRBV6-1 to TRBJ1-1; D unresolved. The ends were cut back, 6 bases at V and 4 bases at J, with 12 bases in the middle. CDR1 and CDR2 (germline): MNHNS, SASEGT. There are 13 residues in the CDR3. The DNA for the CDR3 is TGTGCCAGCAGGGGTACCCAGAGCACTGAAGCTTTCTTT. It translates to CASRGTQSTEAFF.

Comments on this clonotype: The missing conserved phenylalanine or tryptophan at the end of this CDR3 makes a read error likely. The J gene is TRBJ2-1, the V gene TRBV20-1, with 15 bases fitting TRBD2. V gave up 6 bases and J gave up 4 bases; unmatched junction bases: 7. CDR3 size: 16 residues. Germline CDR1 is DFQATT and CDR2 is SNEGSKA (reference sequence). Here the CDR3 DNA reads TGCAGTGCAGAGCCGGGACTAGCGGGAGGATACAATGAGCAGTTCTCC. Its protein is CSAEPGLAGGYNEQFS.

Concerning this clonotype itself: An end of the junction does not agree with germline; a read error may underlie this. The V gene is TRBV11-1, the J gene TRBJ2-1; 9 bases match TRBD1. This CDR3 comprises 14 residues. Germline loops: CDR1 SGHAT, CDR2 FQDESV (reference sequence). For the CDR3, the DNA is TGTGCCCGCAGCTTGGATGGGGACAGGGATGAGCACTTCTTC. Translation gives CARSLDGDRDEHFF.

Details on this clonotype: At one boundary the junction diverges from the germline segment, which might be a read error. In DNA form, the CDR3 reads TGCAGCGTTATGCAGGCAACTAATGAAAAACTGGTTTTT. Its protein is CSVMQATNEKLVF. The chain uses TRBV29-1 and TRBJ1-4; D remains unclear. This CDR3 has 13 residues. Germline V lookup: CDR1 SQVTM, CDR2 ANQGSEA.

Concerning this clonotype: One junction end disagrees with the germline gene, perhaps due to a read error. The chain carries TRBV6-5 and TRBJ2-2, with D possibly being TRBD1 or TRBD2 (5 bases each). Germline V lookup: CDR1 MNHEY, CDR2 SVGAGI. CDR3 size: 14 residues. For the CDR3, the DNA is TGTGCCAACAGTCGACAGCCGAACACCGGGGAGTTGTTATTT. Amino acids: CANSRQPNTGELLF.

About this clonotype itself: This clone may be a read error of a much larger clone one base away. The rearrangement links TRBV6-5 to TRBJ1-4; 8 bases align to TRBD1. CDR1 is MNHEY, CDR2 SVGAGI, per germline. Germline trimming cut 4 bases from V and 6 bases from J; bases unmatched to any gene: 10. CDR3 length: 16 residues. This CDR3 reads CASSCSRTGIYEKLFF. The DNA of the CDR3 is TGTGCCAGCAGTTGTTCTCGGACAGGGATCTATGAAAAACTGTTTTTT.

The chain combines TRBV7-9 with TRBJ2-7, with TRBD1 matching 8 bases. With 0 bases clipped from V and 7 bases from J, the junction kept 5 bases outside the gene matches. This CDR3 comprises 14 residues. Germline-derived CDR1 and CDR2 are SEHNR and FQNEAQ (reference sequence). The chain's CDR3 is CASSLASTGVEQYF. In nucleotides, the CDR3 is TGTGCCAGCAGCTTAGCTTCGACAGGGGTAGAGCAGTACTTC.

About this clonotype: This clone may be a read error of a much larger clone one base away. The chain combines TRBV6-2 or TRBV6-3 with TRBJ2-7, with D hard to call. The CDR3 totals 15 residues. CDR1 and CDR2 (germline): MNHEY, SVGEGT. The V and J ends lost 0 bases and 3 bases respectively, with 12 bases between them. The CDR3 reads CASSYSSEAYYEQYF. The CDR3 nucleotides are TGTGCCAGCAGTTACTCGAGTGAGGCATACTACGAGCAGTACTTC.

The rearrangement links TRBV30 to TRBJ2-2; weak D call: TRBD1 (6 bases). Germline V gene lookup returns CDR1 GTSNPN and CDR2 SVGIG (reference sequence). V lost 5 bases and J lost 4, with 11 bases in between. The CDR3 is 13 residues long. CDR3 nucleotides: TGTGCCTGGGGGCCACAGGGCACCGGGGAGCTGTTTTTT. This encodes CAWGPQGTGELFF.

A word on this clonotype: A read error may account for a junction end that differs from germline. This chain joins TRBV11-1 and TRBJ1-5; TRBD1 is a possible D gene (6 bases). The germline CDR1 and CDR2 sequences are SGHAT and FQDESV (reference sequence). The length of the CDR3 is 13 residues. The DNA for the CDR3 is TGTTCCAGCGCTTGGGGGGCCGATCAGCCCCAGCAATTT. Amino acid sequence: CSSAWGADQPQQF.